This entry lists 18 T cell receptor beta chains sequenced from one sample in a study of beta chain features in type 1 diabetes. Their antigens are not known. Whole-study findings and limits: Shorter TCRB CDR3s, moderately but significantly so, were found in Type 1 diabetes patients in all four CD4+ subsets.

Every isolated RNA sample was fully reverse transcribed, so sequencing captured expressed TCRB transcripts. Produced via immunoSEQ multiplex PCR; TCRdb's table is partial and in-frame only. Found here are more than 550,000 clones, about an eighth of them singletons; the top ten hold 0.035% to 0.045%. Specimen: naive CD4+ T cells from blood. Receptor source: a man between 18 and 29 years old with type 1 diabetes.

This clone was seen more than once but under ten times. The chain links TRBV14 to TRBJ2-5; no clear D gene. The V end lost 1 base, the J end lost 5 bases, and 14 bases lay between the germline ends. Germline-derived CDR1 and CDR2 are SGHDN and FVKESK. This CDR3 is 15 amino acids long. CDR3 residues: CASSQGVSGVETQYF. As DNA, the CDR3 is TGTGCCAGCAGCCAAGGGGTGTCAGGTGTGGAGACCCAGTACTTC.

This clone was recorded a few times. The V gene is TRBV18, the J gene TRBJ1-2; D is undetermined. Trimming pared 2 bases from V and 0 bases from J, leaving 7 bases between. CDR1 KGHSH and CDR2 LQKENI come from the germline V gene. This CDR3 region has 14 residues. Here the CDR3 DNA reads TGTGCCAGCTCACCAGTGAACACTAACTATGGCTACACCTTC. Protein: CASSPVNTNYGYTF.

The chain links TRBV28 to TRBJ1-1; perhaps TRBD1 as D (6 bases). V dropped 4 bases and J dropped 7 bases, with 10 bases sitting between them. The CDR3 totals 12 residues. Germline V gene lookup returns CDR1 MDHEN and CDR2 SYDVKM. CDR3 region: CASSSGAGEAFF. The DNA of the CDR3 is TGTGCCAGCAGTTCGGGGGCTGGTGAAGCTTTCTTT.

The chain has TRBV6-5 and TRBJ2-5, with D possibly being TRBD1 (6 bases). The CDR3 runs to 13 residues. The germline CDR1 and CDR2 sequences are MNHEY and SVGAGI. The V end was cut by 1 base, the J end by 4 bases, with 7 bases between. The CDR3: CASSYFRGETQYF. The CDR3 DNA sequence: TGTGCCAGCAGTTACTTCAGGGGAGAGACCCAGTACTTC.

The chain recombines TRBV6-5 with TRBJ1-2; the D gene is possibly TRBD1 (6 bases). CDR3 size: 13 residues. V gave up 5 bases and J gave up 3 bases, with 10 bases separating them. Germline CDR1 is MNHEY and CDR2 is SVGAGI. The chain's CDR3 is CASSQGPDYGYTF. In nucleotides, the CDR3 is TGTGCCAGCAGTCAGGGGCCCGACTATGGCTACACCTTC.

The table lists this clone with a few counts. The V call is TRBV27, the J call TRBJ2-1, with 10 nucleotides matching TRBD2. The CDR3 loop spans 21 amino acids. The germline V gene has CDR1 MNHEY and CDR2 SMNVEV (reference sequence). J lost 0 bases, V lost 1 base, and 15 bases had no gene match. The CDR3: CASSLFEVGTSEFSSYNEQFF. The DNA of the CDR3 is TGTGCCAGCAGTTTATTTGAGGTTGGGACTAGCGAGTTTAGCTCCTACAATGAGCAGTTCTTC.

A few counts support this clone. This chain joins TRBV9 and TRBJ2-1; D unresolved. CDR3 length: 14 amino acids. V was clipped by 6 bases and J by 2 bases, with 12 bases between them. Germline CDR1 SGDLS, CDR2 YYNGEE. This chain's CDR3 is CASNIGRAYNEQFF. Here the CDR3 DNA reads TGTGCCAGCAACATAGGACGGGCCTACAATGAGCAGTTCTTC.

Only a few counts were recorded for this clone. The chain links TRBV25-1 to TRBJ1-4; D is possibly TRBD1 (5 bases). CDR1 and CDR2 (germline): MGHDK, SYGVNS. The CDR3 has 15 amino acids. V was shortened by 3 bases and J by 8 bases, with 16 bases between the two germline ends. The CDR3 here is CASSDPSTEGEKLFF. In DNA form, the CDR3 reads TGTGCCAGCAGTGACCCTTCGACAGAGGGCGAAAAACTGTTTTTT.

This rearrangement joins TRBV7-2 to TRBJ2-1; D is unresolved. Germline loops: CDR1 SGHTA, CDR2 FQGNSA. V dropped 1 base and J dropped 15 bases, with 13 bases sitting between them. The CDR3 spans 12 residues. In nucleotides, the CDR3 is TGTGCCAGCAGCTTAGTACAAGGTGGCCGGTTCTTC. Its protein product is CASSLVQGGRFF. Filled out from reference TRBV7-2 and TRBJ2-1, the complete variable domain reads GAGVSQSPSNKVTEKGKDVELRCDPISGHTALYWYRQSLGQGLEFLIYFQGNSAPDKSGLPSDRFSAERTGGSVSTLTIQRTQQEDSAVYLCASSLVQGGRFFGPGTRLTVL.

V is TRBV9 and J is TRBJ1-1; 9 nucleotides line up with TRBD1. CDR3 size: 15 residues. The germline V gene has CDR1 SGDLS and CDR2 YYNGEE. J was trimmed by 3 bases and V by 3 bases; bases with no gene match: 6. The CDR3 loop reads CASSGTGQGHTEAFF. DNA of the CDR3: TGTGCCAGCAGCGGAACGGGACAGGGACACACTGAAGCTTTCTTT. The variable domain in full, completed from reference TRBV9 and TRBJ1-1, reads DSGVTQTPKHLITATGQRVTLRCSPRSGDLSVYWYQQSLDQGLQFLIQYYNGEERAKGNILERFSAQQFPDLHSELNLSSLELGDSALYFCASSGTGQGHTEAFFGQGTRLTVV.

The chain carries TRBV6-6 and TRBJ2-7, with D maybe TRBD1 (6 bases). V shed 7 bases and J shed 1 base, with 11 bases lying between them. This CDR3 spans 13 amino acids. The germline V gene encodes CDR1 MNHNY and CDR2 SVGAGI (reference sequence). CDR3 nucleotide sequence: TGTGCCAGCACCCAGGACAGATCCTACGAGCAGTACTTC. Translating it yields CASTQDRSYEQYF.

This clone was counted between two and nine times. The chain combines TRBV4-1 with TRBJ1-3; unclear D gene. CDR1 and CDR2 (germline): MGHRA, YSYEKL. Trimming stripped 1 base from V and 0 bases from J, with 13 bases between. The CDR3 has 17 amino acids. In DNA form, the CDR3 reads TGCGCCAGCAGCCAAGGCCTCACGGGGAACTCTGGAAACACCATATATTTT. It encodes CASSQGLTGNSGNTIYF.

This clone was seen only a few times. The V and J genes are TRBV29-1 and TRBJ2-3; 7 nucleotides line up with TRBD1. Germline lookup yields CDR1 SQVTM and CDR2 ANQGSEA. The CDR3 is made up of 14 amino acids. Trimming at V came to 4 bases and at J to 3 bases, leaving 7 bases not matched to a gene. CDR3 DNA sequence: TGCAGCGTTGGGCGACAGGGCATGACAGATACGCAGTATTTT. This gives the protein CSVGRQGMTDTQYF.

The CDR3 DNA reads as TGTGCCAGCAGCCCGATAGCGGGAGGCTCCTACGAGCAGTACTTC. It specifies CASSPIAGGSYEQYF. The V and J genes are TRBV7-9 and TRBJ2-7, with 10 bases aligning to TRBD2. With V trimmed by 5 bases and J by 0 bases, 4 bases remained unmatched. Germline CDR1 and CDR2: SEHNR and FQNEAQ (reference sequence). This CDR3 spans 15 amino acids.

This clone has only a few counts. V is TRBV11-2 and J is TRBJ1-5; D unclear. Germline CDR1 and CDR2: SGHAT and FQNNGV. V gave up 0 bases and J gave up 1 base, with 4 bases separating them. This CDR3 has 14 amino acids. CDR3 nucleotides: TGTGCCAGCAGCTTAGAGGGGAGCAATCAGCCCCAGCATTTT. This codes for CASSLEGSNQPQHF.

This CDR3 is CASSGVGNEKLFF. DNA of the CDR3: TGTGCCAGCAGTGGGGTAGGAAATGAAAAACTGTTTTTT. The V call is TRBV2, the J call TRBJ1-4; D gene unclear. V was clipped by 4 bases and J by 5 bases, with 8 bases between them. Per germline, CDR1 SNHLY and CDR2 FYNNEI. The CDR3 loop spans 13 amino acids.

This clone was seen more than once but under ten times. The V and J genes are TRBV11-2 and TRBJ2-1; 11 nucleotides match TRBD2. Per the germline V gene, CDR1 is SGHAT and CDR2 is FQNNGV. With 5 bases clipped from V and 8 bases from J, the junction kept 5 bases outside the gene matches. CDR3 length: 14 amino acids. This CDR3 is CASSVSGGAYEQFF. As DNA, the CDR3 is TGTGCCAGCAGCGTTAGCGGGGGGGCCTATGAGCAGTTCTTC.

This clone was found a few times. The chain uses TRBV7-8 and TRBJ1-3; no definite D call. The CDR3 is 15 residues long. Germline V lookup: CDR1 SGHVS, CDR2 FQNEAQ. Trimming pared 1 base from V and 1 base from J, leaving 8 bases between. The CDR3 loop reads CASSLVSGSGNTIYF. DNA for the CDR3: TGTGCCAGCAGCTTAGTGTCGGGTTCTGGAAACACCATATATTTT.